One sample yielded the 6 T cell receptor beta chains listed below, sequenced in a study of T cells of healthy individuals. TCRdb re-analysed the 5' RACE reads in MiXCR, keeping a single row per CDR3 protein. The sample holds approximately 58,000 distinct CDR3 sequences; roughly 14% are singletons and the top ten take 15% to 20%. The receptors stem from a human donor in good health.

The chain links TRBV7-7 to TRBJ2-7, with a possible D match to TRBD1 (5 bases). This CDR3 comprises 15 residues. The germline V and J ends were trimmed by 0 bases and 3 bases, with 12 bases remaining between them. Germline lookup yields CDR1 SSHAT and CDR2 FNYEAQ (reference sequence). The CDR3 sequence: CASSLAQGYGYEQYF. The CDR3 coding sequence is TGTGCCAGCAGCTTAGCGCAGGGCTACGGCTACGAGCAGTACTTC.

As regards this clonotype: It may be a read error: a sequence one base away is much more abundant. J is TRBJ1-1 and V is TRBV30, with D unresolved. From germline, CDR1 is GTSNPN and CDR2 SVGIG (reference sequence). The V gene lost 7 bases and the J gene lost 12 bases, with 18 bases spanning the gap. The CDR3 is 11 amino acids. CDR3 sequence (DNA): TGTGCCTCCCTCCGCGGGCGGCGGACTTTCTTT. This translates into CASLRGRRTFF.

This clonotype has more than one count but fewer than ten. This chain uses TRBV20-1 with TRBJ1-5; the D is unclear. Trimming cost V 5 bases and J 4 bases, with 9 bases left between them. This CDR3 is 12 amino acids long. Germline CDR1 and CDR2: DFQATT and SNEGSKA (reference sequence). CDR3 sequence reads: CSAGPSNQPQHF. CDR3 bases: TGCAGTGCTGGACCCTCTAATCAGCCCCAGCATTTT.

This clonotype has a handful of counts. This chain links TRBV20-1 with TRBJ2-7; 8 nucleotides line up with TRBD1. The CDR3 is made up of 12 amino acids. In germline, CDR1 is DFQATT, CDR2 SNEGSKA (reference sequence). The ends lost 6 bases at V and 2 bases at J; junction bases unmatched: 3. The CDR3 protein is CSARGQAYEQYF. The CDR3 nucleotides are TGCAGTGCCAGGGGACAGGCCTACGAGCAGTACTTC.

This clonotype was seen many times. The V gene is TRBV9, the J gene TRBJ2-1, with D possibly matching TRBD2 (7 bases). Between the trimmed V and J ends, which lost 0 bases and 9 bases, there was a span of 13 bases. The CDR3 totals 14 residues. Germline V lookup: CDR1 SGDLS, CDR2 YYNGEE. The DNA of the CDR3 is TGTGCCAGCAGCGTAGCGGGGGGCAGGGGTGAGCAGTTCTTC. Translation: CASSVAGGRGEQFF.

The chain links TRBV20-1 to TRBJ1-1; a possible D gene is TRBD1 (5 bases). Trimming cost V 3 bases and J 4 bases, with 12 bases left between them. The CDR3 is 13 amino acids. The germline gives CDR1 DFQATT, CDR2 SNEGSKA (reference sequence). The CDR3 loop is CSARGGEGTEAFF. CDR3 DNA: TGCAGTGCTAGGGGGGGGGAGGGCACTGAAGCTTTCTTT.